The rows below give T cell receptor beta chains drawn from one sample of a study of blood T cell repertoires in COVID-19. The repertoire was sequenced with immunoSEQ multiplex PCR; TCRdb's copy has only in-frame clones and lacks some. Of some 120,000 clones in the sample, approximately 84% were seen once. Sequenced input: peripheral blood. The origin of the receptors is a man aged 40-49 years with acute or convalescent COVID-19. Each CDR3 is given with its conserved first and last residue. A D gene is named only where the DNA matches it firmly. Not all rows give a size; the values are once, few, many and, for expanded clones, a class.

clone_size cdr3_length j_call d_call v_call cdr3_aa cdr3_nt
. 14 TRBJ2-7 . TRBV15 CATSRDNRAYEQYF TGTGCCACCAGCAGAGATAACCGAGCCTACGAGCAGTACTTC
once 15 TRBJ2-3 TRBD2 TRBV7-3 CASSYSGSSTDTQYF TGTGCCAGCAGCTATAGCGGGAGTAGCACAGATACGCAGTATTTT
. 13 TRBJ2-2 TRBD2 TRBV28 CASSSGGPGELFF TGTGCCAGCAGTTCGGGGGGGCCCGGGGAGCTGTTTTTT
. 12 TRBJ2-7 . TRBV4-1 CASSQGQGEQYF TGCGCCAGCAGCCAAGGACAAGGCGAGCAGTACTTC
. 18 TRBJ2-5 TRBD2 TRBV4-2 CASSSSWGTSGRQETQYF TGTGCCAGCAGCTCCTCCTGGGGGACTAGCGGGAGACAAGAGACCCAGTACTTC
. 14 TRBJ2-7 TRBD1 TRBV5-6 CASARQGALGEQYF TGTGCCAGCGCGAGACAGGGGGCCCTTGGCGAGCAGTACTTC
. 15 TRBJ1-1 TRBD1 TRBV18 CASSPGQSLNTEAFF TGTGCCAGCTCACCGGGACAGTCCCTGAACACTGAAGCTTTCTTT
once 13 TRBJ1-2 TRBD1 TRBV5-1 CASTMGRDSDISF TGCGCCAGCACCATGGGAAGGGACAGTGACATTTCCTTC
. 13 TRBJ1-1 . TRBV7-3 CASSQAMNTEAFF TGTGCCAGCAGTCAGGCGATGAACACTGAAGCTTTCTTT
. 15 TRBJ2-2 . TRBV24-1 CATSDGTLNTGELFF TGTGCCACCAGTGATGGGACACTGAACACCGGGGAGCTGTTTTTT
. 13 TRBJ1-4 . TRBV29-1 CSVEVTANEKLFF TGCAGCGTTGAAGTGACAGCGAATGAAAAACTGTTTTTT
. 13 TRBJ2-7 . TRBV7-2 CASSLRGFNEQYF TGTGCCAGCAGCTTAAGGGGGTTCAACGAGCAGTACTTC
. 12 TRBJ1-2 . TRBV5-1 CASSESVYGYTF TGCGCCAGCAGCGAGTCGGTCTATGGCTACACCTTC
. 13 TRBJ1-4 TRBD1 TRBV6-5 CASRTGGSEKLFF TGTGCCAGCAGGACAGGGGGAAGCGAAAAACTGTTTTTT
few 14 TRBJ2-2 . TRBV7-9 CASRGASNTGELFF TGTGCCAGCAGAGGAGCATCGAACACCGGGGAGCTGTTTTTT
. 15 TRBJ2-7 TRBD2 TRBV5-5 CASSTAGTSGSSGYF TGTGCCAGCAGCACTGCCGGGACTAGCGGTTCCTCCGGGTACTTC
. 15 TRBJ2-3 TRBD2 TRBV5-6 CASSGSGRLADTQYF TGTGCCAGCAGCGGTAGCGGGAGGTTGGCAGATACGCAGTATTTT
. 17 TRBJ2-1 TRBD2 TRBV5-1 CASSLYQRGGMSDEQFF TGCGCCAGCAGCTTATACCAGCGGGGGGGAATGTCTGATGAGCAGTTCTTC
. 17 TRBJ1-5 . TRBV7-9 CASSLSGVDWGNQPQHF TGTGCCAGCAGCTTAAGCGGGGTCGATTGGGGCAATCAGCCCCAGCATTTT
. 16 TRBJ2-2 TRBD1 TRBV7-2 CASSWGQGGGTGELFF TGTGCCAGCAGCTGGGGACAGGGAGGGGGAACCGGGGAGCTGTTTTTT
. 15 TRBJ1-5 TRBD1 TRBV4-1 CASSQTGQGDQPQHF TGCGCCAGCAGCCAGACGGGACAGGGAGATCAGCCCCAGCATTTT
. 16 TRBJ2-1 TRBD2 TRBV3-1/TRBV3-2 CASSPGLAGLYNEQFF TGTGCCAGCAGCCCTGGACTAGCGGGGTTGTACAATGAGCAGTTCTTC
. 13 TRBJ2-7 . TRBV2 CASSEPFTYEQYF TGTGCCAGCAGTGAACCATTCACCTACGAGCAGTACTTC
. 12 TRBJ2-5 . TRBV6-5 CASSRGAETQYF TGTGCCAGCAGCCGAGGAGCAGAGACCCAGTACTTC
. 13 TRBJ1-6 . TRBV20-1 CSASRVPNSPLHF TGCAGTGCTAGTCGGGTCCCTAATTCACCCCTCCACTTT
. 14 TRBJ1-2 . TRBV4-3 CASSQGHGGYGYTF TGCGCCAGCAGCCAAGGACACGGGGGTTATGGCTACACCTTC
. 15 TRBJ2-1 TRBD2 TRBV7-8 CASSLAHITSDEQFF TGTGCCAGCAGCTTAGCCCATATTACTAGCGATGAGCAGTTCTTC
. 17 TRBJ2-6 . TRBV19 CASTPEGALMGANVLTF TGTGCCAGTACCCCGGAAGGGGCGCTAATGGGGGCCAACGTCCTGACTTTC
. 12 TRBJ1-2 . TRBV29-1 CSGGQTNYGYTF TGCAGCGGGGGACAAACCAACTATGGCTACACCTTC
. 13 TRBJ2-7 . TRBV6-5 CASSPPGFYEQYF TGTGCCAGCAGTCCTCCGGGGTTCTACGAGCAGTACTTC
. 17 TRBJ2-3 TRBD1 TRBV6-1 CASSGRLRDREGDTQYF TGTGCCAGCAGTGGACGACTTAGGGACAGGGAAGGAGATACGCAGTATTTT
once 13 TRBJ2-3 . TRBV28 CASSLSLGAAQYF TGTGCCAGCAGTCTATCCTTAGGGGCGGCGCAGTATTTT
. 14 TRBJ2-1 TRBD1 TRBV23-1 CASSGDRGYNEQFF TGCGCCAGCAGTGGGGACAGGGGTTACAATGAGCAGTTCTTC
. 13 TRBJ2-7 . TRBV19 CASSTVANSKQYF TGTGCCAGTAGTACGGTCGCCAACAGCAAGCAGTACTTC
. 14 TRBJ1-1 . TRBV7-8 CASSLGSGNTEAFF TGTGCCAGCAGCTTAGGATCGGGGAACACTGAAGCTTTCTTT